This T cell receptor (beta chain) emerged from a study of blood T cells in healthy people across ages. The study, taken as a whole, reports: In older individuals, TCR beta diversity per million T cells was lower, falling roughly linearly with age. Both higher diversity and more naive CD4+ cells marked long-lived donors when set against aged donors. Estimated diversity, derived from one million T cells, was regarded as an underestimate.

Alongside a J-beta primer mix, a sample-barcoded 5' primer served in a second PCR lasting 7 to 11 cycles. Via MiXCR, TCRdb re-called the 5' RACE reads, giving one row per CDR3 protein. The table lists approximately 730,000 distinct CDR3 sequences, about 55% of them singletons. This clonotype was counted a few times. No antigen is known for it. This CDR3 has 14 amino acids. J gave up 5 bases and V 3 bases, and 5 bases lay outside the gene matches. The germline V gene encodes CDR1 SNHLY and CDR2 FYNNEI. The TCR sequence derives from a man at least 80 years old in good health. Source material: blood. The V and J genes are TRBV2 and TRBJ2-7, with 9 bases fitting TRBD1. The CDR3 protein is CASSETGTGNEQYF. The CDR3 DNA is TGTGCCAGCAGTGAGACAGGGACAGGGAACGAGCAGTACTTC.